This is a list of T cell receptor beta chains from one sample in a study of blood T cell repertoires in COVID-19. Method: immunoSEQ multiplex PCR; TCRdb's copy keeps in-frame clones and lacks some. The sample lists fewer than 35,000 clones, about 89% seen once, with less than 5.5% in the top ten. Material: peripheral blood. Receptors were obtained from a man in his sixties or seventies with active COVID-19. The CDR3 runs from the conserved cysteine through the conserved F or W. The D gene is left open where the match is weak. Only some rows state a clone size, as once, few, many or a class for expanded clones.

abundance: -
v_gene: TRBV15
j_gene: TRBJ1-1
d_gene: -
CDR3aa: CATSRGGLGTEAFF
CDR3nt: TGTGCCACCAGCAGAGGGGGGCTGGGGACTGAAGCTTTCTTT

abundance: -
v_gene: TRBV19
j_gene: TRBJ1-4
d_gene: -
CDR3aa: CASTRSGGEKLFF
CDR3nt: TGTGCCAGTACCCGGTCGGGGGGTGAAAAACTGTTTTTT

abundance: -
v_gene: TRBV2
j_gene: TRBJ1-1
d_gene: TRBD1
CDR3aa: CASSARRAGQGTAEAFF
CDR3nt: TGTGCCAGCAGCGCAAGAAGGGCAGGACAGGGAACGGCTGAAGCTTTCTTT

abundance: -
v_gene: TRBV2
j_gene: TRBJ2-7
d_gene: -
CDR3aa: CASSLGEVEQYF
CDR3nt: TGTGCCAGCTCCCTAGGGGAGGTCGAGCAGTACTTC

abundance: -
v_gene: TRBV15
j_gene: TRBJ2-5
d_gene: TRBD2
CDR3aa: CATSRDRTSGSQETQYF
CDR3nt: TGTGCCACCAGCAGAGATCGGACTAGCGGGTCGCAAGAGACCCAGTACTTC

abundance: -
v_gene: TRBV3-1/TRBV3-2
j_gene: TRBJ2-5
d_gene: -
CDR3aa: CASSSGLLQETQYF
CDR3nt: TGTGCCAGCAGCTCGGGACTCCTTCAAGAGACCCAGTACTTC

abundance: -
v_gene: TRBV7-9
j_gene: TRBJ1-3
d_gene: -
CDR3aa: CASSPPGGTGNTIYF
CDR3nt: TGTGCCAGCAGCCCCCCGGGGGGGACTGGAAACACCATATATTTT

abundance: -
v_gene: TRBV6-5
j_gene: TRBJ1-2
d_gene: TRBD1
CDR3aa: CASLAGQGDRGYTF
CDR3nt: TGTGCCAGCCTCGCGGGACAGGGCGATCGGGGCTACACCTTC

abundance: -
v_gene: TRBV5-4
j_gene: TRBJ1-3
d_gene: TRBD1
CDR3aa: CASSLFTGERGNTIYF
CDR3nt: TGTGCCAGCAGCTTGTTTACAGGGGAAAGGGGAAACACCATATATTTT

abundance: -
v_gene: TRBV4-2
j_gene: TRBJ1-2
d_gene: TRBD1
CDR3aa: CASSQVRGTGGSYTF
CDR3nt: TGTGCCAGCAGCCAAGTAAGGGGGACAGGGGGAAGCTACACCTTC

abundance: -
v_gene: TRBV5-4
j_gene: TRBJ1-4
d_gene: TRBD1
CDR3aa: CASSLGQGGNEKLFF
CDR3nt: TGTGCCAGCAGCCTAGGACAGGGCGGTAATGAAAAACTGTTTTTT

abundance: -
v_gene: TRBV29-1
j_gene: TRBJ2-5
d_gene: TRBD2
CDR3aa: CSVALGLAGWETQYF
CDR3nt: TGCAGCGTTGCACTGGGACTAGCGGGTTGGGAGACCCAGTACTTC

abundance: -
v_gene: TRBV2
j_gene: TRBJ1-3
d_gene: -
CDR3aa: CASSPSGNTIYF
CDR3nt: TGTGCCAGCAGCCCATCTGGAAACACCATATATTTT

abundance: -
v_gene: TRBV5-4
j_gene: TRBJ2-2
d_gene: -
CDR3aa: CASSLRGAAGELFF
CDR3nt: TGTGCCAGCAGCTTGCGGGGGGCTGCCGGGGAGCTGTTTTTT

abundance: -
v_gene: TRBV2
j_gene: TRBJ1-5
d_gene: -
CDR3aa: CASGRARGPSNQPQHF
CDR3nt: TGTGCCAGCGGGAGAGCGCGAGGGCCTAGCAATCAGCCCCAGCATTTT

abundance: -
v_gene: TRBV10-3
j_gene: TRBJ2-7
d_gene: -
CDR3aa: CAISETSRGSSYEQYF
CDR3nt: TGTGCCATCAGTGAGACTTCCCGGGGTAGCTCCTACGAGCAGTACTTC

abundance: -
v_gene: TRBV6-5
j_gene: TRBJ1-3
d_gene: -
CDR3aa: CASSYSGIPGNTIYF
CDR3nt: TGTGCCAGCAGTTACTCCGGGATCCCTGGAAACACCATATATTTT

abundance: -
v_gene: TRBV18
j_gene: TRBJ1-2
d_gene: -
CDR3aa: CASSPRRDGPTVLYGYTF
CDR3nt: TGTGCCAGCTCACCCAGGCGGGACGGTCCGACGGTACTCTATGGCTACACCTTC

abundance: -
v_gene: TRBV7-9
j_gene: TRBJ2-6
d_gene: TRBD1
CDR3aa: CASSLRTGGAGANVLTF
CDR3nt: TGTGCCAGCAGCTTGCGGACAGGGGGCGCTGGGGCCAACGTCCTGACTTTC

abundance: -
v_gene: TRBV12-3/TRBV12-4
j_gene: TRBJ2-7
d_gene: TRBD1
CDR3aa: CASSPGQYEQYF
CDR3nt: TGTGCCAGCAGCCCGGGACAGTACGAGCAGTACTTC

abundance: -
v_gene: TRBV19
j_gene: TRBJ1-6
d_gene: -
CDR3aa: CASSNRDAYNSPLHF
CDR3nt: TGTGCCAGTAGTAACAGGGATGCGTATAATTCACCCCTCCACTTT

abundance: -
v_gene: TRBV2
j_gene: TRBJ1-6
d_gene: -
CDR3aa: CASSEAHNNSPLHF
CDR3nt: TGTGCCAGCAGTGAAGCGCACAATAATTCACCCCTCCACTTT

abundance: -
v_gene: TRBV28
j_gene: TRBJ2-7
d_gene: -
CDR3aa: CASSLTRGGGDEQYF
CDR3nt: TGTGCCAGCAGTTTGACTCGAGGAGGGGGGGACGAGCAGTACTTC

abundance: -
v_gene: TRBV6-5
j_gene: TRBJ1-1
d_gene: -
CDR3aa: CASTITGNTEAFF
CDR3nt: TGTGCCAGCACTATTACAGGGAACACTGAAGCTTTCTTT

abundance: -
v_gene: TRBV18
j_gene: TRBJ2-3
d_gene: TRBD2
CDR3aa: CASSVLSGVGPDTQYF
CDR3nt: TGTGCCAGCTCAGTTCTTAGCGGGGTAGGGCCAGATACGCAGTATTTT

abundance: -
v_gene: TRBV6-6
j_gene: TRBJ1-1
d_gene: -
CDR3aa: CATQDTGNTEAFF
CDR3nt: TGTGCCACCCAGGACACAGGAAACACTGAAGCTTTCTTT

abundance: once
v_gene: TRBV5-5
j_gene: TRBJ1-3
d_gene: -
CDR3aa: CASSLGSSGNTIYF
CDR3nt: TGTGCCAGCAGCTTGGGCAGTTCTGGAAACACCATATATTTT

abundance: once
v_gene: TRBV9
j_gene: TRBJ2-2
d_gene: TRBD2
CDR3aa: CASSDLAGGDTGELFF
CDR3nt: TGTGCCAGCAGCGACCTAGCGGGGGGGGATACCGGGGAGCTGTTTTTT

abundance: -
v_gene: TRBV3-1/TRBV3-2
j_gene: TRBJ2-4
d_gene: TRBD1
CDR3aa: CASSRGQGETKNIQYF
CDR3nt: TGTGCCAGCAGCCGGGGACAGGGGGAGACCAAAAACATTCAGTACTTC

abundance: medium-sized
v_gene: TRBV9
j_gene: TRBJ2-7
d_gene: -
CDR3aa: CASSVAERAIEQYF
CDR3nt: TGTGCCAGCAGCGTAGCTGAGAGAGCGATAGAGCAGTACTTC

abundance: -
v_gene: TRBV12-2
j_gene: TRBJ1-2
d_gene: -
CDR3aa: CASRLADRNYGYTF
CDR3nt: TGTGCAAGTCGCTTAGCGGACAGAAACTATGGCTACACCTTC

abundance: -
v_gene: TRBV11-2
j_gene: TRBJ1-4
d_gene: -
CDR3aa: CASSSGTRGEKLFF
CDR3nt: TGTGCCAGCAGCTCCGGCACCCGGGGTGAAAAACTGTTTTTT

abundance: -
v_gene: TRBV4-1
j_gene: TRBJ2-5
d_gene: -
CDR3aa: CASSQTGRETQYF
CDR3nt: TGCGCCAGCAGCCAAACAGGGCGAGAGACCCAGTACTTC

abundance: -
v_gene: TRBV28
j_gene: TRBJ1-2
d_gene: TRBD1
CDR3aa: CASSRTGQGANGYTF
CDR3nt: TGTGCCAGCAGCCGAACGGGACAGGGGGCCAATGGCTACACCTTC

abundance: -
v_gene: TRBV10-2
j_gene: TRBJ1-1
d_gene: -
CDR3aa: CASRPLAGGVTEAFF
CDR3nt: TGCGCCAGCAGACCCCTAGCGGGAGGGGTCACTGAAGCTTTCTTT

abundance: -
v_gene: TRBV6-5
j_gene: TRBJ1-2
d_gene: TRBD1
CDR3aa: CASRPFRDRDGYTF
CDR3nt: TGTGCCAGCAGGCCTTTCCGAGACAGGGATGGCTACACCTTC

abundance: -
v_gene: TRBV3-1/TRBV3-2
j_gene: TRBJ2-2
d_gene: -
CDR3aa: CASSQVWRNTGELFF
CDR3nt: TGTGCCAGCAGCCAAGTATGGAGGAACACCGGGGAGCTGTTTTTT

abundance: -
v_gene: TRBV19
j_gene: TRBJ2-2
d_gene: -
CDR3aa: CASRNEGAGELFF
CDR3nt: TGTGCCAGTAGAAACGAGGGAGCCGGGGAGCTGTTTTTT

abundance: -
v_gene: TRBV7-2
j_gene: TRBJ1-1
d_gene: TRBD1
CDR3aa: CATKLQGANTEAFF
CDR3nt: TGTGCCACCAAATTACAGGGGGCGAACACTGAAGCTTTCTTT

abundance: -
v_gene: TRBV7-2
j_gene: TRBJ2-1
d_gene: TRBD2
CDR3aa: CASSLWRGSGGVSYNEQFF
CDR3nt: TGTGCCAGCAGCTTATGGCGGGGTAGCGGGGGAGTGTCCTACAATGAGCAGTTCTTC

abundance: -
v_gene: TRBV19
j_gene: TRBJ1-1
d_gene: -
CDR3aa: CASSRQNTEAFF
CDR3nt: TGTGCCAGTTCGCGGCAGAACACTGAAGCTTTCTTT

abundance: -
v_gene: TRBV5-4
j_gene: TRBJ2-1
d_gene: TRBD2
CDR3aa: CASSLAGRDYNIF
CDR3nt: TGTGCCAGCAGCTTGGCCGGGCGGGACTATAACATCTTC

abundance: -
v_gene: TRBV3-1/TRBV3-2
j_gene: TRBJ1-2
d_gene: -
CDR3aa: CASSQGESGYTF
CDR3nt: TGTGCCAGCAGCCAAGGAGAGTCTGGCTACACCTTC

abundance: -
v_gene: TRBV4-3
j_gene: TRBJ2-2
d_gene: TRBD1
CDR3aa: CASSQQGARDTGELFF
CDR3nt: TGCGCCAGCAGCCAACAGGGGGCTAGGGACACCGGGGAGCTGTTTTTT

abundance: -
v_gene: TRBV19
j_gene: TRBJ1-1
d_gene: -
CDR3aa: CASSPTVTHTEAFF
CDR3nt: TGTGCCAGTAGTCCCACAGTAACGCACACTGAAGCTTTCTTT

abundance: -
v_gene: TRBV10-1
j_gene: TRBJ1-4
d_gene: -
CDR3aa: CASSEKGVANEKLFF
CDR3nt: TGCGCCAGCAGTGAGAAGGGGGTAGCTAATGAAAAACTGTTTTTT

abundance: once
v_gene: TRBV7-2
j_gene: TRBJ2-2
d_gene: -
CDR3aa: CASSLVRAGGELFF
CDR3nt: TGTGCCAGCAGCTTAGTCCGCGCGGGGGGGGAGCTGTTTTTT

abundance: -
v_gene: TRBV7-8
j_gene: TRBJ1-5
d_gene: -
CDR3aa: CASSLAGGFNQPQHF
CDR3nt: TGTGCCAGCAGCTTAGCGGGGGGATTCAATCAGCCCCAGCATTTT

abundance: -
v_gene: TRBV6-5
j_gene: TRBJ2-2
d_gene: -
CDR3aa: CASSYSINRVTGELFF
CDR3nt: TGTGCCAGCAGTTACTCGATAAACAGGGTGACCGGGGAGCTGTTTTTT

abundance: -
v_gene: TRBV28
j_gene: TRBJ2-2
d_gene: -
CDR3aa: CASSFQGMSGELFF
CDR3nt: TGTGCCAGCAGTTTTCAGGGAATGAGCGGGGAGCTGTTTTTT

abundance: -
v_gene: TRBV7-2
j_gene: TRBJ1-5
d_gene: -
CDR3aa: CASSLGAGGNQPQHF
CDR3nt: TGTGCCAGCAGCTTAGGGGCAGGGGGCAATCAGCCCCAGCATTTT

abundance: few
v_gene: TRBV12-3/TRBV12-4
j_gene: TRBJ2-7
d_gene: -
CDR3aa: CASSLNGYEQYF
CDR3nt: TGTGCCAGCAGTTTGAACGGTTACGAGCAGTACTTC

abundance: -
v_gene: TRBV6-2/TRBV6-3
j_gene: TRBJ1-2
d_gene: -
CDR3aa: CASSFTGTYGYTF
CDR3nt: TGTGCCAGCAGTTTCACAGGGACCTATGGCTACACCTTC

abundance: -
v_gene: TRBV5-4
j_gene: TRBJ2-3
d_gene: TRBD1
CDR3aa: CASSLGQDTDTQYF
CDR3nt: TGTGCCAGCAGCTTAGGACAGGACACAGATACGCAGTATTTT

abundance: -
v_gene: TRBV4-1
j_gene: TRBJ2-2
d_gene: TRBD1
CDR3aa: CASSQARTGDTGELFF
CDR3nt: TGCGCCAGCAGCCAAGCTCGGACAGGGGACACCGGGGAGCTGTTTTTT